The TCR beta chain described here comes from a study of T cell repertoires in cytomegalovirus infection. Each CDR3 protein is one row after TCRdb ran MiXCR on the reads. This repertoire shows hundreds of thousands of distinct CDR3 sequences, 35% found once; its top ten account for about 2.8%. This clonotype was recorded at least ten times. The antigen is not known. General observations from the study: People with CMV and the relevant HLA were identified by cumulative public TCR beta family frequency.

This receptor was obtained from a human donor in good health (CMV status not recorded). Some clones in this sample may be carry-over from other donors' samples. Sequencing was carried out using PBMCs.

The CDR3 bases are TGTGCCAGCAGCCCTCCCTACAGGGCCGACACTGAAGCTTTCTTT. Translated: CASSPPYRADTEAFF. V gene TRBV7-6 combines with J gene TRBJ1-1; possible D gene TRBD1, 6 bases. The V end lost 5 bases, the J end lost 3 bases, and 16 bases lay between the germline ends. Germline CDR1 SGHVS, CDR2 FNYEAQ. The CDR3 contains 15 residues.